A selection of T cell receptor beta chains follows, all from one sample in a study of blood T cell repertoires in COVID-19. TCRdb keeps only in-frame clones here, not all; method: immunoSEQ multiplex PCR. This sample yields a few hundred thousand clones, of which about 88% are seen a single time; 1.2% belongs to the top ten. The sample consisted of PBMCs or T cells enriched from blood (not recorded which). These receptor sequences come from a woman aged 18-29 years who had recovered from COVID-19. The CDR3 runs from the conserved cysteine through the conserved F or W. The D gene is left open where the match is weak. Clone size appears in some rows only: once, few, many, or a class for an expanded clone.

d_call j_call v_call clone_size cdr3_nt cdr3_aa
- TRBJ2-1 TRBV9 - TGTGCCAGCAGCGTAGCCGGTTCAGGCCAGGTCTACAATGAGCAGTTCTTC CASSVAGSGQVYNEQFF
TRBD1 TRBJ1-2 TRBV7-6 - TGTGCCAGCAGCTCACCGGGACAGGGTGGCTACACCTTC CASSSPGQGGYTF
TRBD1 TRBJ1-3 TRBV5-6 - TGTGCCAGCAGCCTACTGGACAGGGGGTCGAACACCATATATTTT CASSLLDRGSNTIYF
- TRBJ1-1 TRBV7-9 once TGTGCCAGCAGCTCCGACACTGAAGCTTTCTTT CASSSDTEAFF
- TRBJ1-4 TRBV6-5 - TGTGCCAGCAGTTACGGCTTGTATGAAAAACTGTTTTTT CASSYGLYEKLFF
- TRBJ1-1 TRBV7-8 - TGTGCCAGCAGCTTAGGGGCGGGAGACACTGAAGCTTTCTTT CASSLGAGDTEAFF
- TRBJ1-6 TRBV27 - TGTGCCAGCAGCCCCCACAGGAGCTCCTATAATTCACCCCTCCACTTT CASSPHRSSYNSPLHF
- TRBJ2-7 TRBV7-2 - TGTGCCAGCAGCCCGACAGCCTCCTACGAGCAGTACTTC CASSPTASYEQYF
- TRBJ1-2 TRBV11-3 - TGTGCCAGCACCCCGGGGGGGGTTTATGGCTACACCTTC CASTPGGVYGYTF
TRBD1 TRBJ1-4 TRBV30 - TGTGCCTGGGGCCGGGACAGAATTAATGAAAAACTGTTTTTT CAWGRDRINEKLFF
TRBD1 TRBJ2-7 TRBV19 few TGTGCCAGTAGTATGGGACAGGGCGCCGAGCAGTACTTC CASSMGQGAEQYF
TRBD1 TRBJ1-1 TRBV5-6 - TGTGCCAGCACTGCAGGGGGCTTGAACACTGAAGCTTTCTTT CASTAGGLNTEAFF
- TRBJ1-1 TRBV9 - TGTGCCAGCAGCGTAGAAGCTGGCAGGGTAGACACTGAAGCTTTCTTT CASSVEAGRVDTEAFF
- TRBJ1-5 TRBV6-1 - TGTGCCAGCAGTGAAGCGGCGGGAAATCAGCCCCAGCATTTT CASSEAAGNQPQHF
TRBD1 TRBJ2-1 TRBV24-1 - TGTGCCACCAGTGACCACAGGGGGCTCTCCAATGAGCAGTTCTTC CATSDHRGLSNEQFF
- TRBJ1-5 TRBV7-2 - TGTGCCAGCAGCTTAGAAGTTTCAGGTCAGCCCCAGCATTTT CASSLEVSGQPQHF
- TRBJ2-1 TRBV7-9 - TGTGCCAGCAGCTCTGAGGACTACACTCCAGAGCAGTTCTTC CASSSEDYTPEQFF
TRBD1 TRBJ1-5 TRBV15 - TGTGCCACCACCAGAGGGACAGGGGAGGTGCAGCCCCAGCATTTT CATTRGTGEVQPQHF
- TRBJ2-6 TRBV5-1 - TGCGCCAGCTGCGGAGGGGCTGGGGCCAACGTCCTGACTTTC CASCGGAGANVLTF
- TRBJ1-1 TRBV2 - TGTGCCAGCAGCCCCATGGGCACCCATCAAAACACTGAAGCTTTCTTT CASSPMGTHQNTEAFF
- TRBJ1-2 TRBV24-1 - TGTGCCACCAGTGAGAGGCCCAAAGATGGCTACACCTTC CATSERPKDGYTF
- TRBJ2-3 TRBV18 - TGTGCCAGCTCCCCGGGACATAGCACAGATACGCAGTATTTT CASSPGHSTDTQYF
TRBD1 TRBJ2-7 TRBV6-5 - TGTGCCAGCAGTACGGGACAGGGGGGAGCCTACGAGCAGTACTTC CASSTGQGGAYEQYF
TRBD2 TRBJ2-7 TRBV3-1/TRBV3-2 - TGTGCCAGCAGCCAAGGTGGTGTGGCTAGCGGGGGGTTCCAGCAGTACTTC CASSQGGVASGGFQQYF
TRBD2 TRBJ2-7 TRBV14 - TGTGCCAGCAGCCAACTCGGACTAGTTTCGGCCGAGCAGTACTTC CASSQLGLVSAEQYF
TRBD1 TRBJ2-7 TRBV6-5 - TGTGCCAGCAGTTACTCGATTGGGACAGGGGCGTACGAGCAGTACTTC CASSYSIGTGAYEQYF
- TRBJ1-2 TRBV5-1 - TGCGCCAGCAGCCCGGACAGCAACTATGGCTACACCTTC CASSPDSNYGYTF
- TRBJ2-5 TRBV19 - TGTGCCAGCTCTGCCGGAGGGTTGGAGACCCAGTACTTC CASSAGGLETQYF
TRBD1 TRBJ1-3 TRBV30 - TGTGCCTTACAGGGGGCCTCTGGAAACACCATATATTTT CALQGASGNTIYF
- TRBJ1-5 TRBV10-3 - TGTGCCATCACCCAGGTTCGCAATCAGCCCCAGCATTTT CAITQVRNQPQHF
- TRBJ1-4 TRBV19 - TGTGCCAGTAGAGCGGGACGGAGGATTACAACTAATGAAAAACTGTTTTTT CASRAGRRITTNEKLFF
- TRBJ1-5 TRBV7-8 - TGTGCCAGCAGCCAAGGGGGGGCTCAGGATAGCAATCAGCCCCAGCATTTT CASSQGGAQDSNQPQHF
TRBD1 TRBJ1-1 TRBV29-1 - TGCAGCGTTGATAGACAGGGGGCTTGGAACACTGAAGCTTTCTTT CSVDRQGAWNTEAFF
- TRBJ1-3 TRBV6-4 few TGTGCCAGCACTCACTTGGAGGGGCGGCGGAACACCATATATTTT CASTHLEGRRNTIYF
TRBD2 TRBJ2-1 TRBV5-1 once TGCGCCAGCAGGAGGACTAGCGGTGACAATGAGCAGTTCTTC CASRRTSGDNEQFF
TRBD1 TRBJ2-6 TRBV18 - TGTGCCAGCTCGCGGGTACAGGGGGCCTCTGGGGCCAACGTCCTGACTTTC CASSRVQGASGANVLTF
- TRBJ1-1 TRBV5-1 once TGCGCCAGCAGCTTGGACAGGGAAGCTTTCTTT CASSLDREAFF
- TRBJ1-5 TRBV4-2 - TGTGCCAGCAGCCCCTATCCCGGGGGGGGAAGGGGCAATCAGCCCCAGCATTTT CASSPYPGGGRGNQPQHF
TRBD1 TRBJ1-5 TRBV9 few TGTGCCAGCAGCGGACAGGGTCGAGGGCTCAATCAGCCCCAGCATTTT CASSGQGRGLNQPQHF
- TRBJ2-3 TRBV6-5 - TGTGCCAGCAGTTACGCGGGGAGCACAGATACGCAGTATTTT CASSYAGSTDTQYF
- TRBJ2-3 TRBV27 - TGTGCCAGCAGTTTCCGCTGGGCCACAGATACGCAGTATTTT CASSFRWATDTQYF
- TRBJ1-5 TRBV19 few TGTGCCAGTAGTATAGAGGGCCAGGGAATGAATCAGCCCCAGCATTTT CASSIEGQGMNQPQHF
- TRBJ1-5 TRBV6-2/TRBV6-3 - TGTGCCAGCAGTTACTCGGCCCACTACGATCAGCCCCAGCATTTT CASSYSAHYDQPQHF
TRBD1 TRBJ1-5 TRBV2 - TGTGCCTGGACAGGGAATAGCAATCAGCCCCAGCATTTT CAWTGNSNQPQHF
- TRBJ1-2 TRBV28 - TGTGCCAGCGGGAATCAGGGTGTCTATGGCTACACCTTC CASGNQGVYGYTF
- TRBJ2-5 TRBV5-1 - TGCGCCAGCACCCGGATGACAGGGAGGGAGACCCAGTACTTC CASTRMTGRETQYF
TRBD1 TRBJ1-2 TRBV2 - TGTGCCAGTCTCCGGGACAGGGCCCTCCCAGGCTACACCTTC CASLRDRALPGYTF
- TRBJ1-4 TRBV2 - TGTGCCAGCAGTAGTGCAGGGGCCCCTAATGAAAAACTGTTTTTT CASSSAGAPNEKLFF
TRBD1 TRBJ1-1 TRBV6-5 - TGTGCCAGCAGTTACCGGACAGGCGAAATGAACACTGAAGCTTTCTTT CASSYRTGEMNTEAFF
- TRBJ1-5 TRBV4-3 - TGCGCCAGCAGCCAAGATAGAGCAGGGAAGAGCAATCAGCCCCAGCATTTT CASSQDRAGKSNQPQHF
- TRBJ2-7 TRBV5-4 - TGTGCCAGCAGCTTGGTGGGCGGGGATTACGAGCAGTACTTC CASSLVGGDYEQYF
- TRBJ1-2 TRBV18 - TGTGCCAGCTCAGGCACTGCCCTCGGGACAAGATATGGCTACACCTTC CASSGTALGTRYGYTF
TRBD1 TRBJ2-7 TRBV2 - TGTGCCAGCAGGCGCGGGACAGGGGTCTACGAGCAGTACTTC CASRRGTGVYEQYF
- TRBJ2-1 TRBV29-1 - TGCAGCGTAGTCGGTCCCATATCCTACAATGAGCAGTTCTTC CSVVGPISYNEQFF
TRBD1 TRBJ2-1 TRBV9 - TGTGCCAGCAGCGTAATCGGGACAGGGATGCATGAGCAGTTCTTC CASSVIGTGMHEQFF
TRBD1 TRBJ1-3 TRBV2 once TGTGCCAGCAGGTTACAGGGGGCCTTTGGAAACACCATATATTTT CASRLQGAFGNTIYF
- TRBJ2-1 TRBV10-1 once TGCGCCAGCAGTGAGTCGATCCCCAGGGAGCAGTTCTTC CASSESIPREQFF
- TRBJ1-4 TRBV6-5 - TGTGCCAGCAGTTCACGGACAGTGCCCAAGGAACTGTTTTTT CASSSRTVPKELFF
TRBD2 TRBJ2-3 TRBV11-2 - TGTGCCAGCAGCTATCTAGCGGGGGGGCCCCCAGATACGCAGTATTTT CASSYLAGGPPDTQYF